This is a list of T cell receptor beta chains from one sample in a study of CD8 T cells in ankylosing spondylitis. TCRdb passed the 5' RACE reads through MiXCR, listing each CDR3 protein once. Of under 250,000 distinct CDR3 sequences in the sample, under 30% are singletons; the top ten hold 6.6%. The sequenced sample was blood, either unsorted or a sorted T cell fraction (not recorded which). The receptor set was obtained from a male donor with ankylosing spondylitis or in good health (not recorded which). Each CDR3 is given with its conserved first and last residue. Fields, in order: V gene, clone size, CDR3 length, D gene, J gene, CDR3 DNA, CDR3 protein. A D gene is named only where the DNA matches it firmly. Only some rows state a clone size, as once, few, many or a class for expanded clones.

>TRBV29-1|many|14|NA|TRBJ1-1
TGCAGCGTTGATCAGGGAGGCGCGGGTCGTGAAGCTTTCTTT
CSVDQGGAGREAFF
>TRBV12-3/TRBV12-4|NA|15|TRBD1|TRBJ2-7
TGTGCCAGCAGATATGACAGGGTGGCCTCCTACGAGCAGTACTTC
CASRYDRVASYEQYF
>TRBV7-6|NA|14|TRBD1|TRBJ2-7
TGTGCCAGCAGCCCGCGACAGGGGACCCACGAGCAGTACTTC
CASSPRQGTHEQYF
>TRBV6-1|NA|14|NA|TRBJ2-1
TGTGCCAGCAGGCGACTAGTGGGCTACAATGAGCAGTTCTTC
CASRRLVGYNEQFF
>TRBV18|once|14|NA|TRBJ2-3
TGTGCCAGCTCACCACCGGGTAAAACAGATACGCAGTATTTT
CASSPPGKTDTQYF
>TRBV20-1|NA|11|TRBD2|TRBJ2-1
TGCAGTGCTAATAGCGGGAATGAGCAGTTCTTC
CSANSGNEQFF
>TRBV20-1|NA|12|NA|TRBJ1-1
TGCAGTGCTAGAGGGCAGGAGGTACGAGCTTTCTTT
CSARGQEVRAFF
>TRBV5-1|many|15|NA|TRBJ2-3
TGCGCCAGCAGCTTCGGAGCGGCAGGAACAGATACGCAGTATTTT
CASSFGAAGTDTQYF
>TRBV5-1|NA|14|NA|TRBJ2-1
TGCGCCAGCAGCTTACAGAGCTCCTACAATGAGCAGTTCTTC
CASSLQSSYNEQFF
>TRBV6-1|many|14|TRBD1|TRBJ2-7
TGTGCCAGCAGTCCGACAGGGGGAACCTACGAGCAGTACTTC
CASSPTGGTYEQYF
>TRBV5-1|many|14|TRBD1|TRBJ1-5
TGCGCCAGCAGCCTGACAGGGCCCGGTCAGCCCCAGCATTTT
CASSLTGPGQPQHF
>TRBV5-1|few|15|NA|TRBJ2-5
TGCGCCAGCAGCTTGATCGCCCCCGATATCGAGACCCAGTACTTC
CASSLIAPDIETQYF
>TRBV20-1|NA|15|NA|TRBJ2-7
TGCAGTGCTAGAGGTCTGCTAGCGCCTCCCTACGAGCAGTACTTC
CSARGLLAPPYEQYF
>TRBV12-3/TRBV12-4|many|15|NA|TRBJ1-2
TGTGCCAGCACTCCTAGTCGCCCCGGACCCTATGGCTACACCTTC
CASTPSRPGPYGYTF
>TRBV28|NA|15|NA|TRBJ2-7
TGTGCCAGCAGTTCACCTAAGGGAGGCTCCTACGAGCAGTACTTC
CASSSPKGGSYEQYF
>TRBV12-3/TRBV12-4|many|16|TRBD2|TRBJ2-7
TGTGCCAGCAGTCCCATTGGACTAGCGGGAGGCTACGAGCAGTACTTC
CASSPIGLAGGYEQYF
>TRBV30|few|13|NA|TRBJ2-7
TGTGCCTGGAGTTGGACAGTAGGCTACGAGCAGTACTTC
CAWSWTVGYEQYF
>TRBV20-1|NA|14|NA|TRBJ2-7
TGCAGTGCTAGAGATCAAGGCAGAAGCACCGAGCAGTACTTC
CSARDQGRSTEQYF
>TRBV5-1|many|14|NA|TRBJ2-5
TGCGCCAGCAGCTTGGACTCTGTACAAGAGACCCAGTACTTC
CASSLDSVQETQYF
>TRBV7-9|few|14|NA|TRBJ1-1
TGTGCCAGCAGCCAGACCCCCGGCGGGACTGAAGCTTTCTTT
CASSQTPGGTEAFF
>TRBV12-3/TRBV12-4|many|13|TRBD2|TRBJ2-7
TGTGCCAGCAGGCGAGCGGGAGTCTACGAGCAGTACTTC
CASRRAGVYEQYF
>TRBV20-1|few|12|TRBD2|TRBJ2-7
TGCAGCGGGGTAGCGGGAATGGGAGAGCAGTACTTC
CSGVAGMGEQYF
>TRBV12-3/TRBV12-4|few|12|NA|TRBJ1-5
TGTGCCAGCAGCAACGGACCGTCGCCCCAGCATTTT
CASSNGPSPQHF
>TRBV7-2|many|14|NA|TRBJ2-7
TGTGCCAGCAGCTTAGCGGTAATCGCCCACGAGCAGTACTTC
CASSLAVIAHEQYF
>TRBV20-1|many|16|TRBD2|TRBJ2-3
TGCAGTGCTAAGGGACTAGCGGGAGGACTCACAGATACGCAGTATTTT
CSAKGLAGGLTDTQYF
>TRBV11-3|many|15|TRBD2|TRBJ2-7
TGTGCCAGCAGCGGTCCGGGACTAGACCCCCGAGAGCAGTACTTC
CASSGPGLDPREQYF
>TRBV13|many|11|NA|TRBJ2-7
TGTGCCAGCAGCTCCGACTACGAGCAGTACTTC
CASSSDYEQYF
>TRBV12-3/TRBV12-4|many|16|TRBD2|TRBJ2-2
TGTGCCAGCAGGTGGACTAGCGGGAGGGCCGGCGGGGAGCTGTTTTTT
CASRWTSGRAGGELFF
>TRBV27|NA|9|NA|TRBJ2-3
TGTGCCAGCGGTGAGGCGCAGTATTTT
CASGEAQYF
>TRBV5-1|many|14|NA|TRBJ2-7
TGCGCCAGCAGCTTTGACAGGTCCTCCTACGAGCAGTACTTC
CASSFDRSSYEQYF
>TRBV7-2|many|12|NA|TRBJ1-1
TGTGCCAGCAGCCGAATGAACACTGAAGCTTTCTTT
CASSRMNTEAFF
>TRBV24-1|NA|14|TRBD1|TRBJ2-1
TGTGCCACCAGTAATACAGGGGGCCTAAATGAGCAGTTCTTC
CATSNTGGLNEQFF
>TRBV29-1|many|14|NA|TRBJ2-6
TGCAGCGTGCTAGCGAACTCTGGGGCCAACGTCCTGACTTTC
CSVLANSGANVLTF
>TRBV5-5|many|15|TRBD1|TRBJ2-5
TGTGCCAGCAGCTGGGGACAGGGGGCTTTAGAGACCCAGTACTTC
CASSWGQGALETQYF
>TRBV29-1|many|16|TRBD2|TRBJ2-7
TGCAGCGTTGGAACCCGACTAGCGGGAGAGGTTTACGAGCAGTACTTC
CSVGTRLAGEVYEQYF
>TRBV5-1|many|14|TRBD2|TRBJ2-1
TGCGCCAGCACGGAGGGAGGGTCAAACAATGAGCAGTTCTTC
CASTEGGSNNEQFF
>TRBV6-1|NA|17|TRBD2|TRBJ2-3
TGTGCCAGCAGGCGAACGAGCCTAGCGGGAGTGGCAGATACGCAGTATTTT
CASRRTSLAGVADTQYF
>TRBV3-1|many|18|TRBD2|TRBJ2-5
TGTGCCAGCAGCTCCTGGACTAGCGGGAGTGAGTCACAAGAGACCCAGTACTTC
CASSSWTSGSESQETQYF
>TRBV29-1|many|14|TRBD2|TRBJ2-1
TGCAGCGTTGGGTCTAGCGGGATGGGGAATGAGCAGTTCTTC
CSVGSSGMGNEQFF
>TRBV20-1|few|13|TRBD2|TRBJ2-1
TGCAGTGCTGGCCTAGCGGGAGCGCCGGAGCAGTTCTTC
CSAGLAGAPEQFF
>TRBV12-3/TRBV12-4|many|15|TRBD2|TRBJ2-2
TGTGCCAGCAGCCCGACTAGCGGGAGTGCGGGGGAGCTGTTTTTT
CASSPTSGSAGELFF
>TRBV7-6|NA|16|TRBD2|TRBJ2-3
TGTGCCAGCAGCTTAGTTGCAAGCGGGAGAAGAAATACGCAGTATTTT
CASSLVASGRRNTQYF